These 19 T cell receptor beta chains share one sample of origin, sequenced in a study of blood T cell repertoires in COVID-19. Using immunoSEQ multiplex PCR, the repertoire was profiled, and TCRdb retains in-frame clones only, with some absent. The sample includes a few hundred thousand clones, 87% of them seen just once. Source material: PBMCs or T cells enriched from blood (not recorded which). The receptors shown here come from a woman aged 30 to 39 who had recovered from COVID-19.

This clone was seen once. The rearrangement joins TRBV28 to TRBJ1-2, with 8 nucleotides matching TRBD1. V lost 5 bases, J lost 1 base, and 18 bases stayed unmatched. Germline CDR1 and CDR2: MDHEN and SYDVKM. The CDR3 is made up of 19 amino acids. CDR3 region: CASSNAFRQGAPNNYGYTF. The DNA for the CDR3 is TGTGCCAGCAGTAACGCCTTTAGGCAGGGGGCGCCCAATAACTATGGCTACACCTTC.

This chain joins TRBV29-1 and TRBJ1-4; possibly TRBD1 for D (5 bases). Trimming cost V 8 bases and J 7 bases, with 14 bases left between them. The CDR3 contains 12 residues. The germline gives CDR1 SQVTM, CDR2 ANQGSEA. The CDR3 DNA reads TGCAGCACAAGGGACTCTGGTGAAAAACTGTTTTTT. This encodes CSTRDSGEKLFF.

The rearrangement joins TRBV6-6 to TRBJ1-5; TRBD1 might be the D (5 bases). The V gene's germline CDR1 is MNHNY and CDR2 SVGAGI (reference sequence). The length of the CDR3 is 15 residues. Trimming pared 2 bases from V and 0 bases from J, leaving 8 bases between. DNA of the CDR3: TGTGCCAGCAGTTACGAACAGGTTAGCAATCAGCCCCAGCATTTT. Its protein is CASSYEQVSNQPQHF.

The rearrangement joins TRBV6-5 to TRBJ2-1; TRBD2 aligns across 7 bases. From germline, CDR1 is MNHEY and CDR2 SVGAGI. V shed 5 bases, J shed 0 bases, and the junction held 4 bases outside the gene matches. CDR3 size: 15 residues. This chain's CDR3 is CASSKTSNSYNEQFF. The CDR3 DNA reads TGTGCCAGCAGTAAGACTAGCAACTCCTACAATGAGCAGTTCTTC.

This clone was seen once. The chain carries TRBV27 and TRBJ1-2, with 10 positions matching TRBD1. Germline CDR1 is MNHEY and CDR2 is SMNVEV (reference sequence). The CDR3 consists of 16 residues. The V and J ends lost 3 bases and 7 bases, in that order; junction bases with no gene match: 11. CDR3 nucleotide sequence: TGTGCCAGCAGTTTCCACATGACAGGGGGCGAAGGTGGCTACACCTTC. As protein: CASSFHMTGGEGGYTF.

The chain has TRBV7-8 and TRBJ2-7; possibly TRBD1 for D (5 bases). Germline V CDR1 and CDR2: SGHVS, FQNEAQ. The CDR3 is 16 amino acids. V shed 1 base and J shed 1 base, with 14 bases lying between them. The CDR3 DNA follows: TGTGCCAGCAGCTTAGGAGGACAACATCTTTCCTACGAGCAGTACTTC. Its protein is CASSLGGQHLSYEQYF.

This clone showed up just a few times. V is TRBV7-8 and J is TRBJ1-4; no clear D. Between the trimmed V and J ends, which lost 3 bases and 6 bases, there was a span of 11 bases. The CDR3 is made up of 14 amino acids. Germline V gene sequence: CDR1 SGHVS, CDR2 FQNEAQ. CDR3 amino acids: CASSFGRVDEKLFF. Here the CDR3 DNA reads TGTGCCAGCAGCTTCGGGAGGGTGGATGAAAAACTGTTTTTT.

The chain uses TRBV19 and TRBJ1-2; perhaps TRBD1 as D (6 bases). V was shortened by 5 bases and J by 7 bases, with 20 bases between the two germline ends. Germline CDR1 is LNHDA and CDR2 is SQIVND (reference sequence). This CDR3 is built from 15 residues. CDR3 residues: CASSLPVGIQGGYTF. In DNA, the CDR3 is TGTGCCAGTAGTCTCCCAGTCGGGATACAGGGTGGCTACACCTTC.

The chain uses TRBV7-6 and TRBJ2-7, with 9 bases aligning to TRBD2. CDR1 and CDR2 (germline): SGHVS, FNYEAQ. This CDR3 is 17 amino acids long. Losses at the gene ends were 1 base for V and 1 base for J; bases not matched to a gene: 8. CDR3 residues: CASSLEAGGQISYEQYF. The CDR3 DNA reads as TGTGCCAGCAGCTTAGAGGCGGGGGGGCAAATATCCTACGAGCAGTACTTC. Together with reference TRBV7-6 and TRBJ2-7, the CDR3 gives the full variable domain: GAGVSQSPRYKVTKRGQDVALRCDPISGHVSLYWYRQALGQGPEFLTYFNYEAQQDKSGLPNDRFSAERPEGSISTLTIQRTEQRDSAMYRCASSLEAGGQISYEQYFGPGTRLTVT.

The chain couples TRBV6-5 to TRBJ1-4, with TRBD1 matching 9 bases. CDR1 MNHEY and CDR2 SVGAGI come from the germline V gene. The CDR3 consists of 14 residues. Unmatched junction bases numbered 7, after V lost 7 bases and J lost 7 bases. The CDR3 DNA sequence: TGTGCCAGCAAAACAGGGGGCATACCTGAAAAACTGTTTTTT. As protein: CASKTGGIPEKLFF.

This clone was observed a single time. V usage is TRBV19 and J usage is TRBJ2-1, with 7 bases fitting TRBD2. V shed 6 bases, J shed 0 bases, and the junction held 5 bases outside the gene matches. This CDR3 contains 15 residues. CDR1 and CDR2 from the germline V gene are LNHDA and SQIVND (reference sequence). CDR3 nucleotide sequence: TGTGCCAGTAGCTCTAGCGGAAACTCCTACAATGAGCAGTTCTTC. Amino acids: CASSSSGNSYNEQFF.

The chain joins TRBV4-2 to TRBJ2-7, with D hard to call. The CDR3 length is 14 residues. Between the trimmed V and J ends, which lost 1 base and 4 bases, there was a span of 11 bases. Germline loops: CDR1 LGHNA, CDR2 YNFKEQ. The CDR3: CASSQVATPYEQYF. CDR3 coding DNA: TGTGCCAGCAGCCAAGTAGCCACTCCTTACGAGCAGTACTTC.

This rearrangement joins TRBV30 to TRBJ2-1; 7 positions match TRBD1. The CDR3 length is 12 residues. V was clipped by 2 bases and J by 10 bases; unmatched bases: 5. CDR1 and CDR2 from the germline V gene are GTSNPN and SVGIG (reference sequence). This chain's CDR3 is CAWSPGGKEQFF. The CDR3 coding sequence is TGTGCCTGGAGTCCAGGGGGAAAAGAGCAGTTCTTC.

The V gene is TRBV24-1, the J gene TRBJ1-1; no reliable D call. Trimming removed 8 bases from V and 3 bases from J, with 9 bases in between. This CDR3 contains 12 residues. Germline loops: CDR1 KGHDR, CDR2 SFDVKD. The chain's CDR3 is CATKDGDTEAFF. Here the CDR3 DNA reads TGTGCCACCAAGGACGGGGACACTGAAGCTTTCTTT.

The chain recombines TRBV19 with TRBJ1-1; 8 positions match TRBD1. Germline CDR1 is LNHDA and CDR2 is SQIVND (reference sequence). This CDR3 spans 16 amino acids. V trimming: 5 bases; J trimming: 4 bases; junction bases outside the gene matches: 12. This CDR3 is CASSFSGQGSGTEAFF. CDR3 nucleotides: TGTGCCAGTAGTTTTTCAGGACAGGGCTCGGGCACTGAAGCTTTCTTT.

The chain joins TRBV7-8 to TRBJ2-7; D remains unclear. V gave up 5 bases and J gave up 7 bases, with 15 bases separating them. This CDR3 has 13 amino acids. Germline values: CDR1 SGHVS, CDR2 FQNEAQ. The CDR3 protein is CASSRGPFEEQYF. The CDR3 DNA sequence: TGTGCCAGCAGCCGAGGCCCATTCGAGGAGCAGTACTTC.

This clone was seen once. The V gene is TRBV7-3, the J gene TRBJ1-6; 7 bases are a match to TRBD1. Trimming cost V 1 base and J 7 bases; bases outside gene matches: 4. The germline gives CDR1 SGHTA, CDR2 FQGTGA. The CDR3 is 15 amino acids. The CDR3 region is CASSLNRDSNSPLHF. The CDR3 bases are TGTGCCAGCAGCTTAAACCGGGACAGCAATTCACCCCTCCACTTT.

The chain joins TRBV19 to TRBJ2-6, with D unclear. This CDR3 spans 16 amino acids. Germline V gene data show CDR1 as LNHDA and CDR2 as SQIVND (reference sequence). Trimming removed 4 bases from V and 0 bases from J, with 10 bases in between. The DNA of the CDR3 is TGTGCCAGTAGTACAAGTCCCTACTCTGGGGCCAACGTCCTGACTTTC. It is translated as CASSTSPYSGANVLTF.

The genes are TRBV19 and TRBJ1-5, with 8 nucleotides matching TRBD1. Per the germline V gene, CDR1 is LNHDA and CDR2 is SQIVND (reference sequence). Trimming removed 5 bases from V and 4 bases from J; junction bases left unmatched: 7. The CDR3 contains 15 residues. The CDR3 bases are TGTGCCAGTAGTCCGAGGACAGGGTCTAATCAGCCCCAGCATTTT. Amino acid sequence: CASSPRTGSNQPQHF.